Shown below are 30 T cell receptor beta chains from a single sample sequenced in a study of blood T cell repertoires in COVID-19. Profiled with immunoSEQ multiplex PCR; TCRdb holds only in-frame clones, not every one. The sample includes 150,000 to 200,000 clones, 75% to 90% of them seen just once. Sequencing was carried out using peripheral blood. The receptors were sampled from a man in his forties with acute or convalescent COVID-19.

To note about this clone: One end of the junction is discordant with germline, which a read error may explain. The chain combines TRBV4-1 with TRBJ1-4; 8 nucleotides line up with TRBD1. Germline V lookup: CDR1 MGHRA, CDR2 YSYEKL. There are 16 residues in the CDR3. CDR3: CASNQERGQANEKLFF. The DNA for the CDR3 is TGCGCCAGCAACCAAGAAAGGGGACAGGCTAATGAAAAACTGTTTTTT.

The chain carries TRBV2 and TRBJ2-3, with 7 bases identical to TRBD2. The ends lost 6 bases at V and 2 bases at J; junction bases unmatched: 8. Germline loops: CDR1 SNHLY, CDR2 FYNNEI. This CDR3 region has 15 residues. CDR3 loop: CASSKSGVITDTQYF. The CDR3 nucleotides are TGTGCCAGCAGCAAAAGCGGGGTGATCACAGATACGCAGTATTTT. Together with reference TRBV2 and TRBJ2-3, the CDR3 gives the full variable domain: EPEVTQTPSHQVTQMGQEVILRCVPISNHLYFYWYRQILGQKVEFLVSFYNNEISEKSEIFDDQFSVERPDGSNFTLKIRSTKLEDSAMYFCASSKSGVITDTQYFGPGTRLTVL.

The J gene is TRBJ2-1, the V gene TRBV11-2; 7 bases map to TRBD2. Germline CDR1 and CDR2: SGHAT and FQNNGV. The CDR3 covers 18 residues. J lost 0 bases, V lost 5 bases, and 13 bases had no gene match. The CDR3 bases are TGTGCCAGCAGCGCAGGATATAGCGGGCCCAGCTCCTACAATGAGCAGTTCTTC. This sequence encodes CASSAGYSGPSSYNEQFF.

The chain is built from TRBV7-8 and TRBJ2-4; D might be TRBD2 (6 bases). V lost 1 base to trimming and J lost 9 bases, with 13 bases between them. The germline CDR1 and CDR2 sequences are SGHVS and FQNEAQ. This CDR3 has 14 residues. The CDR3 nucleotides read TGTGCCAGCAGCTTAGGGGGGGTGGCGAGCATTCAGTACTTC. Protein product: CASSLGGVASIQYF.

This chain joins TRBV7-9 and TRBJ1-4; 9 bases fit TRBD1. There are 17 residues in the CDR3. Trimming at V came to 5 bases and at J to 5 bases, leaving 12 bases not matched to a gene. Germline lookup yields CDR1 SEHNR and CDR2 FQNEAQ (reference sequence). This CDR3 is CASSISLRDRVNEKLFF. CDR3 nucleotide sequence: TGTGCCAGCAGCATTAGCCTCCGGGACAGGGTCAATGAAAAACTGTTTTTT.

The genes are TRBV2 and TRBJ2-2; D is unclear. The germline CDR1 and CDR2 sequences are SNHLY and FYNNEI. The CDR3 has 13 amino acids. Trimming cost V 3 bases and J 3 bases, with 5 bases left between them. This chain's CDR3 is CASSERYTGELFF. DNA of the CDR3: TGTGCCAGCAGTGAGAGGTACACCGGGGAGCTGTTTTTT.

The chain uses TRBV28 and TRBJ1-5; no clear D gene. This CDR3 comprises 16 residues. The V end lost 1 base, the J end lost 0 bases, and 10 bases lay between the germline ends. Germline values: CDR1 MDHEN, CDR2 SYDVKM. CDR3 sequence reads: CASSLFWLNSNQPQHF. The CDR3 DNA reads TGTGCCAGCAGTTTATTCTGGCTGAATAGCAATCAGCCCCAGCATTTT.

The chain links TRBV9 to TRBJ2-5; possibly TRBD2 for D (7 bases). This CDR3 contains 15 residues. The germline CDR1 and CDR2 sequences are SGDLS and YYNGEE. Trimming left V 4 bases short and J 4 bases short, with 17 bases between. The CDR3, as DNA: TGTGCCAGCAGCCCGGGACGCGGGGGCGGAGAGACCCAGTACTTC. This encodes CASSPGRGGGETQYF.

The rearrangement uses TRBV5-5 and TRBJ2-7; D perhaps matches TRBD1 (7 bases). The CDR3 runs 15 residues. Germline-derived CDR1 and CDR2 are SGHKS and YYEKEE (reference sequence). V lost 5 bases and J 3 bases, leaving 18 bases between the germline ends. CDR3 bases: TGTGCCAGCAGGATTGGTCAGGGGGGAGGCTACGAGCAGTACTTC. Translation gives CASRIGQGGGYEQYF.

The CDR3 DNA follows: TGTGCCAGTAGGGAAGTTAGCACGGCCGCGCAGTATTTT. Translation: CASREVSTAAQYF. The chain employs TRBV19 and TRBJ2-3; D call uncertain. The V and J ends lost 6 bases and 10 bases respectively, with 17 bases between them. Germline-derived CDR1 and CDR2 are LNHDA and SQIVND (reference sequence). The length of the CDR3 is 13 residues.

The CDR3 DNA is TGTGCCAGCAGTACTAGCGGGGGCCCAGATACGCAGTATTTT. It yields the protein CASSTSGGPDTQYF. The rearrangement joins TRBV3-1 (or the pseudogene TRBV3-2) to TRBJ2-3, with 11 bases lining up with TRBD2. The germline V gene has CDR1 LGHDT and CDR2 YNNKEL (reference sequence). This CDR3 contains 14 residues. J gave up 4 bases and V 6 bases, and 3 bases lay outside the gene matches.

The J gene is TRBJ1-4, the V gene TRBV30; possibly TRBD1 for D (6 bases). CDR3 length: 18 residues. The V end was cut by 1 base, the J end by 0 bases, with 18 bases between. Germline CDR1 is GTSNPN and CDR2 is SVGIG (reference sequence). Here the CDR3 reads CAWSARRDNFATNEKLFF. In nucleotides, the CDR3 is TGTGCCTGGAGTGCCCGAAGGGACAACTTCGCAACTAATGAAAAACTGTTTTTT.

The chain links TRBV5-1 to TRBJ1-1; the D gene is possibly TRBD1 (6 bases). This CDR3 has 15 amino acids. Trimming took 3 bases from V and 5 from J, leaving 17 bases between them. The germline CDR1 and CDR2 sequences are SGHRS and YFSETQ. CDR3 region: CASSSSAGVGTEAFF. CDR3 nucleotides: TGCGCCAGCAGCTCCTCAGCAGGGGTCGGGACTGAAGCTTTCTTT. The full variable domain, rest sourced from reference TRBV5-1 and TRBJ1-1, is KAGVTQTPRYLIKTRGQQVTLSCSPISGHRSVSWYQQTPGQGLQFLFEYFSETQRNKGNFPGRFSGRQFSNSRSEMNVSTLELGDSALYLCASSSSAGVGTEAFFGQGTRLTVV.

J is TRBJ2-1 and V is TRBV2; TRBD2 is a possible D gene (6 bases). The CDR3 is made up of 14 amino acids. V dropped 6 bases and J dropped 0 bases, with 9 bases sitting between them. Germline CDR1 reads SNHLY; CDR2 reads FYNNEI. CDR3 nucleotides: TGTGCCAGCAGCGGGGGAAGCTCCTACAATGAGCAGTTCTTC. This translates into CASSGGSSYNEQFF.

The CDR3 DNA is TGTGCCAGCAGTTTCTCCCGACAGGGGAATTCACCCCTCCACTTT. This translates into CASSFSRQGNSPLHF. This chain joins TRBV6-5 and TRBJ1-6; 8 bases map to TRBD1. This CDR3 contains 15 residues. Germline V lookup: CDR1 MNHEY, CDR2 SVGAGI. Unmatched junction bases numbered 6, after V lost 4 bases and J lost 7 bases.

The rearrangement links TRBV27 to TRBJ2-7; D may be TRBD2 (5 bases). The V end lost 5 bases, the J end lost 2 bases, and 13 bases lay between the germline ends. This CDR3 is 14 amino acids long. Germline V gives CDR1 MNHEY, CDR2 SMNVEV (reference sequence). The chain's CDR3 is CASSPGKSAYEQYF. The CDR3 nucleotides read TGTGCCAGCAGTCCGGGGAAGAGCGCCTACGAGCAGTACTTC.

This rearrangement joins TRBV4-3 to TRBJ1-2; D possibly corresponds to TRBD1 (6 bases). CDR1 and CDR2 (germline): LGHNA, YSLEER. This CDR3 region has 16 residues. The V and J ends lost 0 bases and 4 bases respectively, with 15 bases between them. The CDR3 spells CASSQDPVQGSYGYTF. DNA for the CDR3: TGCGCCAGCAGCCAAGATCCGGTACAGGGCTCCTATGGCTACACCTTC.

The gene calls are TRBV4-2 and TRBJ2-2; 9 bases are shared with TRBD1. This CDR3 comprises 19 residues. The V gene end was trimmed by 0 bases and the J gene end by 5 bases; junction bases not matched to a gene: 13. Germline lookup yields CDR1 LGHNA and CDR2 YNFKEQ. CDR3 DNA sequence: TGTGCCAGCAGCCAAGAAGTTGGCCCCGGGACAGGGAAGACCGGGGAGCTGTTTTTT. Residues: CASSQEVGPGTGKTGELFF.

V is TRBV6-2 or TRBV6-3 and J is TRBJ2-1, with 8 bases fitting TRBD2. V gave up 5 bases and J gave up 0 bases; unmatched junction bases: 15. Germline V CDR1 and CDR2: MNHEY, SVGEGT. The CDR3 sequence is 19 residues long. The CDR3 DNA follows: TGTGCCAGCAGTACCCCACTCTCTCGGGGACTAGTCTCCTACAATGAGCAGTTCTTC. It yields the protein CASSTPLSRGLVSYNEQFF.

The rearrangement joins TRBV30 to TRBJ2-3; 10 bases line up with TRBD2. V lost 7 bases and J lost 2; bases outside the gene matches: 12. CDR3 length: 16 amino acids. Germline V lookup: CDR1 GTSNPN, CDR2 SVGIG (reference sequence). The CDR3 reads CAYCSLAGGPTDTQYF. The CDR3 DNA reads as TGTGCCTATTGCTCTTTAGCGGGGGGCCCCACAGATACGCAGTATTTT.

The rearrangement links TRBV7-5 to TRBJ1-4; the DNA was not compared with TRBD1, the D call given in the table. TRBV7-5 is deemed a pseudogene. The CDR3 covers 14 residues. The CDR3 DNA follows: TGTGCCAGAAACCTGGACAGAAGAATGAGAAAACTGTTTTTT. Its translation: CARNLDRRMRKLFF.

A note on this clone: Within the sample, other DNA sequences also encode this same CDR3. V is TRBV5-1 and J is TRBJ2-5, with 7 bases matching TRBD2. The CDR3 loop spans 13 amino acids. J lost 4 bases, V lost 3 bases, and 3 bases had no gene match. CDR1 and CDR2 from the germline V gene are SGHRS and YFSETQ. The CDR3 spells CASSSSGGETQYF. The CDR3 DNA reads as TGCGCCAGCAGCTCCTCGGGGGGAGAGACCCAGTACTTC.

This chain connects TRBV29-1 to TRBJ1-2; D not resolved. The CDR3 is 11 amino acids. Germline CDR1 reads SQVTM; CDR2 reads ANQGSEA. The V end lost 1 base, the J end lost 5 bases, and 5 bases lay between the germline ends. CDR3 nucleotide sequence: TGCAGCGTTGAAGTCAGATATGGCTACACCTTC. It specifies CSVEVRYGYTF.

The chain combines TRBV27 with TRBJ1-3; possible D gene TRBD1, 6 bases. Germline V CDR1 and CDR2: MNHEY, SMNVEV (reference sequence). V lost 3 bases and J lost 0, with 18 bases in between. The CDR3 runs to 18 residues. The DNA of the CDR3 is TGTGCCAGCAGTTTTGGACAGACTAATTTCAGCTCTGGAAACACCATATATTTT. Protein: CASSFGQTNFSSGNTIYF.

V is TRBV2 and J is TRBJ1-4, with 7 positions matching TRBD1. V was pared by 7 bases and J by 7 bases, with 9 bases of the junction left unmatched. The V gene's germline CDR1 is SNHLY and CDR2 FYNNEI. The CDR3 has 14 residues. CDR3 sequence: CASNSGTDAEKLFF. Here the CDR3 DNA reads TGTGCCAGCAACTCCGGGACAGATGCTGAAAAACTGTTTTTT.

The gene calls are TRBV6-5 and TRBJ2-2; 8 bases line up with TRBD1. The germline V gene encodes CDR1 MNHEY and CDR2 SVGAGI. The CDR3 is made up of 15 amino acids. Losses at the gene ends were 5 bases for V and 4 bases for J; bases not matched to a gene: 6. The CDR3 coding sequence is TGTGCCAGCAGTCTAAGGACAGGGCCCACCGGGGAGCTGTTTTTT. This codes for CASSLRTGPTGELFF.

V usage is TRBV10-2 and J usage is TRBJ2-1, with 8 bases matching TRBD2. Germline trimming cut 10 bases from V and 8 bases from J; bases unmatched to any gene: 13. CDR1 WSHSY and CDR2 SAAADI come from the germline V gene. CDR3 length: 14 residues. The DNA of the CDR3 is TGCGCCACCCAGCCGGGACTAGTTATCCATGAGCAGTTCTTC. It specifies CATQPGLVIHEQFF.

The rearrangement links TRBV5-5 to TRBJ1-2, with a possible D match to TRBD1 (5 bases). The V and J ends lost 0 bases and 12 bases respectively, with 24 bases between them. Germline CDR1 reads SGHKS; CDR2 reads YYEKEE (reference sequence). CDR3 length equals 16 residues. CDR3 sequence: CASSLGGNRWTMGNTF. CDR3 DNA: TGTGCCAGCAGCTTGGGGGGGAACAGATGGACTATGGGAAACACCTTC.

V usage is TRBV20-1 and J usage is TRBJ2-5, with D perhaps TRBD2 (6 bases). CDR3 size: 12 residues. Trimming took 3 bases from V and 4 from J, leaving 9 bases between them. CDR1 and CDR2 (germline): DFQATT, SNEGSKA (reference sequence). The DNA of the CDR3 is TGCAGTGCTAGTCCCGGGGGAGAGACCCAGTACTTC. This codes for CSASPGGETQYF.

The chain is built from TRBV5-1 and TRBJ2-2; the match to TRBD2 covers 9 bases. Germline assignment: CDR1 SGHRS and CDR2 YFSETQ. V lost 0 bases to trimming and J lost 5 bases; unmatched junction nucleotides: 5. There are 16 residues in the CDR3. CDR3 protein: CASSLAPTSGTGELFF. The DNA of the CDR3 is TGCGCCAGCAGCTTGGCTCCGACTAGCGGTACCGGGGAGCTGTTTTTT.